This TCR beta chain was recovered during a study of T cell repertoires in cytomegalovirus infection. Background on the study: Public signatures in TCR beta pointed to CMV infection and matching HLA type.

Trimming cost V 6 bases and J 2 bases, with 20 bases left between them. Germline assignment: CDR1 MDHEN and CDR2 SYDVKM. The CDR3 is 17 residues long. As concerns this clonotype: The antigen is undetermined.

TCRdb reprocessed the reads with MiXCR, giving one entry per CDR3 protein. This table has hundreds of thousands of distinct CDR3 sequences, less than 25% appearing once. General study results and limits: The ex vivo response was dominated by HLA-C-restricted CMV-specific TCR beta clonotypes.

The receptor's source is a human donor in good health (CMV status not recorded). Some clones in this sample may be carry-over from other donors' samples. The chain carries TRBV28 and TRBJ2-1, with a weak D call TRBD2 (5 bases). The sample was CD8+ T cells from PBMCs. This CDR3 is CASSPLYGVRTYNEQFF. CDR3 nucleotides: TGTGCCAGCAGCCCTCTGTACGGGGTGCGAACCTACAATGAGCAGTTCTTC. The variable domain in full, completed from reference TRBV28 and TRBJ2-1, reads DVKVTQSSRYLVKRTGEKVFLECVQDMDHENMFWYRQDPGLGLRLIYFSYDVKMKEKGDIPEGYSVSREKKERFSLILESASTNQTSMYLCASSPLYGVRTYNEQFFGPGTRLTVL.